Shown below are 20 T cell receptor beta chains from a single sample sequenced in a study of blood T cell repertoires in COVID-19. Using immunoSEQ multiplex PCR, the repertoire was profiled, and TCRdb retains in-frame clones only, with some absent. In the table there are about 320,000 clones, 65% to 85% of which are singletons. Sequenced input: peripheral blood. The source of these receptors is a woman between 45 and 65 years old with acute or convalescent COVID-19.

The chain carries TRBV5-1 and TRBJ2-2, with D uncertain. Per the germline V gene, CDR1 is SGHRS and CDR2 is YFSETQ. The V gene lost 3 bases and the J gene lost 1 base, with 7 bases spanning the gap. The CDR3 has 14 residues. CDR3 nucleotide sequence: TGCGCCAGCAGCTCAAACGGGAACACCGGGGAGCTGTTTTTT. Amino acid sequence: CASSSNGNTGELFF. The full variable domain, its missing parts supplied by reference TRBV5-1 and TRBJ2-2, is KAGVTQTPRYLIKTRGQQVTLSCSPISGHRSVSWYQQTPGQGLQFLFEYFSETQRNKGNFPGRFSGRQFSNSRSEMNVSTLELGDSALYLCASSSNGNTGELFFGEGSRLTVL.

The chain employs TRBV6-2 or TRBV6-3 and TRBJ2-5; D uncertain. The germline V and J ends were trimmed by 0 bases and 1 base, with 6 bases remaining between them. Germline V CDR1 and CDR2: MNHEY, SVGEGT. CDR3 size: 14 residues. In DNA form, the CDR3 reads TGTGCCAGCAGTTACTCTGGGCCCCAAGAGACCCAGTACTTC. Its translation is CASSYSGPQETQYF.

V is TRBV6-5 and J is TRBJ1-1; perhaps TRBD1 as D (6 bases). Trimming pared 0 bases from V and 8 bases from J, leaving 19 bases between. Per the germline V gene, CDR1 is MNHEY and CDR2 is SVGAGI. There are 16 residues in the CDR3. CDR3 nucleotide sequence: TGTGCCAGCAGTTACTCCGGGGGGCGGCTCAACTCAGAAGCTTTCTTT. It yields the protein CASSYSGGRLNSEAFF.

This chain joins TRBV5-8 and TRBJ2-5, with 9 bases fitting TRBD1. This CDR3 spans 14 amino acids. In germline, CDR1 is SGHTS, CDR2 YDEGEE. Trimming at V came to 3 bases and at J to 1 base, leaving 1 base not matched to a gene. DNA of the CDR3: TGTGCCAGCAGCTGGGGACAGGGCCAAGAGACCCAGTACTTC. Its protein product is CASSWGQGQETQYF.

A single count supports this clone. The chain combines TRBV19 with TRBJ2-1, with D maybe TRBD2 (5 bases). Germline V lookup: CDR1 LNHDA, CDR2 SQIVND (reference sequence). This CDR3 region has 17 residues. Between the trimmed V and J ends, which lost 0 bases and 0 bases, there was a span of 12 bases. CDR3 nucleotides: TGTGCCAGTAGTATAGAAGAGCGGAGAGGCTCCTACAATGAGCAGTTCTTC. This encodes CASSIEERRGSYNEQFF. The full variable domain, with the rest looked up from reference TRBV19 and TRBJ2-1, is DGGITQSPKYLFRKEGQNVTLSCEQNLNHDAMYWYRQDPGQGLRLIYYSQIVNDFQKGDIAEGYSVSREKKESFPLTVTSAQKNPTAFYLCASSIEERRGSYNEQFFGPGTRLTVL.

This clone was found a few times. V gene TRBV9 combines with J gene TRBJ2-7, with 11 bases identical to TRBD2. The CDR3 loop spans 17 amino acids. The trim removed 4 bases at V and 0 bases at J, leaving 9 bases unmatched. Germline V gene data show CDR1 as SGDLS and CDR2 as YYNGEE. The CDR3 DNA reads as TGTGCCAGCAGCTTCGGGACTAGCGGCAGTTCCTCCTACGAGCAGTACTTC. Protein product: CASSFGTSGSSSYEQYF.

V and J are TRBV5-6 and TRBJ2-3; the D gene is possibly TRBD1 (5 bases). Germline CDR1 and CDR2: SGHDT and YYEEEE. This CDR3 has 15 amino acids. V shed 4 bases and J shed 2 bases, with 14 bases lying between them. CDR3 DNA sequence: TGTGCCAGCAGCAATCTCCCAGGGAACACAGATACGCAGTATTTT. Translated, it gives CASSNLPGNTDTQYF.

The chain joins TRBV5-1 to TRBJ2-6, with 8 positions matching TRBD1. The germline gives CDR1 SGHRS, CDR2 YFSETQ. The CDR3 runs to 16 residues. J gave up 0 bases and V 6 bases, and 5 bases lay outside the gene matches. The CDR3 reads CASTGQGFSGANVLTF. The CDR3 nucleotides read TGCGCCAGCACAGGACAGGGATTCTCTGGGGCCAACGTCCTGACTTTC.

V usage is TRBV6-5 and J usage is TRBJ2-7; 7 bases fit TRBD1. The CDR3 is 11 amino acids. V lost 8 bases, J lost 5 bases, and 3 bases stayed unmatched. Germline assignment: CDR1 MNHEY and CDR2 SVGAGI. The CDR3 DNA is TGTGCCAGCGGCGACAGGGACGAGCAGTACTTC. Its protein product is CASGDRDEQYF.

The CDR3 sequence: CASSLWVSAATNEKLFF. CDR3 DNA: TGTGCCAGCAGCTTGTGGGTGAGCGCTGCAACTAATGAAAAACTGTTTTTT. The V call is TRBV5-5, the J call TRBJ1-4; the D is unclear. Germline V lookup: CDR1 SGHKS, CDR2 YYEKEE (reference sequence). V dropped 1 base and J dropped 0 bases, with 13 bases sitting between them. The CDR3 runs to 17 residues.

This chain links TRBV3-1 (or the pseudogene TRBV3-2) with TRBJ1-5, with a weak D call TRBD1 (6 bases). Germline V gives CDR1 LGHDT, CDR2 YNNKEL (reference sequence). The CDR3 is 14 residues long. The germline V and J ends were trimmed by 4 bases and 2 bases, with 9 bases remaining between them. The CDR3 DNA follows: TGTGCCAGCAGCCCTTGGACAGGCAATCAGCCCCAGCATTTT. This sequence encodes CASSPWTGNQPQHF.

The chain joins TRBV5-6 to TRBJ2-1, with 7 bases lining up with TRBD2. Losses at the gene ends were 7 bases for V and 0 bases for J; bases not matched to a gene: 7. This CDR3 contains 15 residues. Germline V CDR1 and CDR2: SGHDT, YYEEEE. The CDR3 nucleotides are TGTGCCAGCGCAAGCGGGGTAAGCTCCTACAATGAGCAGTTCTTC. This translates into CASASGVSSYNEQFF.

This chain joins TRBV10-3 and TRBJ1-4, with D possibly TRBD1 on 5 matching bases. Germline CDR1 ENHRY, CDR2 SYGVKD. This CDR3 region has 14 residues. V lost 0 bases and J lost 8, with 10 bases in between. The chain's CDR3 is CAISESGGGEKLFF. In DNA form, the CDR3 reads TGTGCCATCAGTGAGTCCGGGGGAGGGGAAAAACTGTTTTTT.

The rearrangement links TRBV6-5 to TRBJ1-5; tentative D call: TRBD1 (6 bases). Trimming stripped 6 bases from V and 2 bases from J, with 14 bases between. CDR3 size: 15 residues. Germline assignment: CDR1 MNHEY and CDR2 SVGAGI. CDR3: CASSARGAGNQPQHF. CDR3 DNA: TGTGCCAGCAGCGCCAGGGGCGCGGGCAATCAGCCCCAGCATTTT.

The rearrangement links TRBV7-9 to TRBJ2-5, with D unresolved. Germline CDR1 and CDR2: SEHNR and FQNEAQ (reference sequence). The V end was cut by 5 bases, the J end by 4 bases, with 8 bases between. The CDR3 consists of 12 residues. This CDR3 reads CASSLSGETQYF. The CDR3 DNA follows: TGTGCCAGCAGCCTATCGGGAGAGACCCAGTACTTC.

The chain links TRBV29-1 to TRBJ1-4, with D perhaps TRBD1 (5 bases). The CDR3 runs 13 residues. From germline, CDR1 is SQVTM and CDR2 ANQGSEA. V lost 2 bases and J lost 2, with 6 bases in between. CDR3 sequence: CSVERGTNEKLFF. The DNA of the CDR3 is TGCAGCGTTGAAAGGGGCACTAATGAAAAACTGTTTTTT. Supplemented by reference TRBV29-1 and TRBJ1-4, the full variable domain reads SAVISQKPSRDICQRGTSLTIQCQVDSQVTMMFWYRQQPGQSLTLIATANQGSEATYESGFVIDKFPISRPNLTFSTLTVSNMSPEDSSIYLCSVERGTNEKLFFGSGTQLSVL.

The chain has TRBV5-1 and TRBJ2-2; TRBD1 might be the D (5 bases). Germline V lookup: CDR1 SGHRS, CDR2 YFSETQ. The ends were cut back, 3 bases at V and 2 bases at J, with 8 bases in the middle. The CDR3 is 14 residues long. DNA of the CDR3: TGCGCCAGCAGCTCTGGACACAACACCGGGGAGCTGTTTTTT. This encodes CASSSGHNTGELFF.

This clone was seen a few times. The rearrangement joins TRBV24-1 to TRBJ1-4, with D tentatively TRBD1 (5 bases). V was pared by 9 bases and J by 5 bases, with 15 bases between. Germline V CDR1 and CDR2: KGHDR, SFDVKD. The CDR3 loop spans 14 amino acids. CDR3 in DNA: TGTGCCACCTACTACCCAGGGAAAAATGAAAAACTGTTTTTT. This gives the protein CATYYPGKNEKLFF.

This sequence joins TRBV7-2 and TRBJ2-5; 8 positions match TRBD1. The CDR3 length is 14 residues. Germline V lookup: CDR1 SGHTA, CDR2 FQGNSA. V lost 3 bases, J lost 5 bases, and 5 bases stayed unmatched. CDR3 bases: TGTGCCAGCAGCTTTTCAGGGGGCGCGGAGACCCAGTACTTC. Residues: CASSFSGGAETQYF.

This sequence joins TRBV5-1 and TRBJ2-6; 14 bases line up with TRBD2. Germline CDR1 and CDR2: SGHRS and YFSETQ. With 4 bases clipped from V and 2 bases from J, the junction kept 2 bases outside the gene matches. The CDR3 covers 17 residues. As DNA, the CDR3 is TGCGCCAGCAGCGCGGGACTAGCGGGAGCTGGGGCCAACGTCCTGACTTTC. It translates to CASSAGLAGAGANVLTF.